These T cell receptor beta chains were read from a single sample in a study of blood T cell repertoires in COVID-19. The method was immunoSEQ multiplex PCR; TCRdb's version includes in-frame clones alone and lacks a portion of them. This sample has fewer than 85,000 clones, with 88% found just once. What was sequenced was peripheral blood. These TCRs come from a human donor in a cohort sampled during active COVID-19. CDR3s include the opening cysteine and the closing phenylalanine or tryptophan. Each record gives: CDR3 length, clone size, D gene, J gene, V gene, CDR3 DNA, CDR3 protein. The D gene is left open where the match is weak. The size entry is marked missing in some rows and otherwise reads once, few, many or a size class.

>15|.|TRBD1|TRBJ2-2|TRBV2
TGTGCCAGCAGTGAATCCACAGGGGCTATCGGGGAGCTGTTTTTT
CASSESTGAIGELFF
>13|.|.|TRBJ1-2|TRBV27
TGTGCCAGCAGTTTACGGGGGAAGGATGGCTACACCTTC
CASSLRGKDGYTF
>15|once|TRBD1|TRBJ2-2|TRBV6-4
TGTGCCAGCTCAGAGGGACAGGGGGCGCCCGGGGAGCTGTTTTTT
CASSEGQGAPGELFF
>16|once|TRBD1|TRBJ1-1|TRBV6-5
TGTGCCAGCAGTTACAGGACAGGGGGCGTTGGTACTGAAGCTTTCTTT
CASSYRTGGVGTEAFF
>14|.|TRBD1|TRBJ2-5|TRBV5-1
TGCGCCAGCAGCCTCGGGACAGACCAAGAGACCCAGTACTTC
CASSLGTDQETQYF
>13|.|.|TRBJ1-2|TRBV5-4
TGTGCCAGCAGCTCACGGGGATCGCGCGGCTACACCTTC
CASSSRGSRGYTF
>13|.|.|TRBJ2-7|TRBV27
TGTGCCAGCACTACTACCGGGGCCTACGAGCAGTACTTC
CASTTTGAYEQYF
>11|.|.|TRBJ2-3|TRBV6-5
TGTGCCAGCAGTTATATAAATACGCAGTATTTT
CASSYINTQYF
>17|.|TRBD1|TRBJ2-1|TRBV27
TGTGCCAGCAGTTTGTGGTCCGGCCAGGGGGTCTCCAATGAGCAGTTCTTC
CASSLWSGQGVSNEQFF
>16|.|TRBD1|TRBJ2-7|TRBV7-9
TGTGCCAGCAGCACCTTCGATACAGGGGCAACATACGAGCAGTACTTC
CASSTFDTGATYEQYF
>13|.|.|TRBJ1-1|TRBV5-1
TGCGCCAGCAGCTTGGTGGCGAACACTGAAGCTTTCTTT
CASSLVANTEAFF
>15|.|.|TRBJ2-5|TRBV5-1
TGCGCCAGCAGCTTGGGCCAGGGGCTACAAGAGACCCAGTACTTC
CASSLGQGLQETQYF
>14|.|TRBD2|TRBJ2-2|TRBV20-1
TGCAGTGCTAGTTTCGGGAGGGCCCCCGGGGAGCTGTTTTTT
CSASFGRAPGELFF
>14|once|.|TRBJ2-5|TRBV6-2/TRBV6-3
TGTGCCAGCAGTTACGGGGGGGCGGGAGAGACCCAGTACTTC
CASSYGGAGETQYF
>18|.|.|TRBJ1-5|TRBV4-1
TGCGCCAGCAGCCAAGTCTTCGGTCAACTCCTTAGCAATCAGCCCCAGCATTTT
CASSQVFGQLLSNQPQHF
>15|.|.|TRBJ1-4|TRBV5-1
TGCGCCAGCACCTCTGGCAGGTCCGGGGGTGAAAAACTGTTTTTT
CASTSGRSGGEKLFF